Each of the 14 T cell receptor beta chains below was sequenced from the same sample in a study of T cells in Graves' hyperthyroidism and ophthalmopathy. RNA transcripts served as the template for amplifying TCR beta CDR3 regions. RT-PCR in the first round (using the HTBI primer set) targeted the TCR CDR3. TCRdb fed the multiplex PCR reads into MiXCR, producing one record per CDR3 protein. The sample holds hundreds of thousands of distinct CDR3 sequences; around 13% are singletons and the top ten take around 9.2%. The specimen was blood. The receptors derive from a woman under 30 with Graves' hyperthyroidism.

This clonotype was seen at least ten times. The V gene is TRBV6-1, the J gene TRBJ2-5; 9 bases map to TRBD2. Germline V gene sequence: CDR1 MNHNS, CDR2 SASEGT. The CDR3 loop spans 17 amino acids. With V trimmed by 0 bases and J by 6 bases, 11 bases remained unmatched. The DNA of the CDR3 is TGTGCCAGCAGTGAAGCGCAAGTAGCGGGGGAGGGGAAGACCCAGTACTTC. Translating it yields CASSEAQVAGEGKTQYF.

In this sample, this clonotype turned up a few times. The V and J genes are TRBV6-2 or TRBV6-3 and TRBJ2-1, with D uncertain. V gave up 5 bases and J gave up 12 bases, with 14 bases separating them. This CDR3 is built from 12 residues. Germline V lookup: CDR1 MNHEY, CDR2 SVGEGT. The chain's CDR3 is CASSRGLVGQFF. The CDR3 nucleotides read TGTGCCAGCAGTCGAGGATTAGTTGGGCAGTTCTTC.

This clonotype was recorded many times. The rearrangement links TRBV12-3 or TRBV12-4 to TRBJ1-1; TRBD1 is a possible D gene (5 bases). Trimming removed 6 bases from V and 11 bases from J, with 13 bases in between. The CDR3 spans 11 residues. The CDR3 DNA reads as TGTGCCAGCAGCCTTCGACAGCACGCTTTCTTT. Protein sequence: CASSLRQHAFF.

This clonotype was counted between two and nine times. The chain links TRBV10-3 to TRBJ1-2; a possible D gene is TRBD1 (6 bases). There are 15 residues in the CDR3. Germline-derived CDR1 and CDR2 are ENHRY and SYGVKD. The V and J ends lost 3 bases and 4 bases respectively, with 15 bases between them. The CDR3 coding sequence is TGTGCCATCAGTGATTCGGGACAAGGGATCTATGGCTACACCTTC. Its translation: CAISDSGQGIYGYTF.

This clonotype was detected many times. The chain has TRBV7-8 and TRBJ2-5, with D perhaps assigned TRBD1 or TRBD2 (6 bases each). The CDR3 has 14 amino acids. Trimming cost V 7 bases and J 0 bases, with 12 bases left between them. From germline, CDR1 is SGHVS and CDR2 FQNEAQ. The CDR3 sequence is CASNPGAHQETQYF. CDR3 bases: TGTGCCAGCAACCCGGGGGCCCACCAAGAGACCCAGTACTTC.

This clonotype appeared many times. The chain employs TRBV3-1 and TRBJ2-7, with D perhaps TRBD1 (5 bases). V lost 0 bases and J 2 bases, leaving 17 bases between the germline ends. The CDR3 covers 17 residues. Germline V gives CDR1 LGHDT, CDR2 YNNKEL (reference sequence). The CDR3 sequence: CASSQEGHGHGTYEQYF. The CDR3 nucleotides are TGTGCCAGCAGCCAAGAGGGGCATGGACACGGTACCTACGAGCAGTACTTC.

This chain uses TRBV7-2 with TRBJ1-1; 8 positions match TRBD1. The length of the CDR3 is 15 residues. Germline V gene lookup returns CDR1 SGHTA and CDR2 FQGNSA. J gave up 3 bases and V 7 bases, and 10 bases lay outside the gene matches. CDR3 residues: CASTPGGGRYTEAFF. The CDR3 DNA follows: TGTGCCAGCACACCAGGGGGCGGGCGTTACACTGAAGCTTTCTTT.

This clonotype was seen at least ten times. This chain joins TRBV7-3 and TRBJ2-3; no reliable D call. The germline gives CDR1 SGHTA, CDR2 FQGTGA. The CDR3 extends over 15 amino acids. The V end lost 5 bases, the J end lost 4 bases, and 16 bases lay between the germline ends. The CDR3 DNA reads TGTGCCAGCAGCCTACCAACTATGGGCGCAGATACGCAGTATTTT. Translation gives CASSLPTMGADTQYF. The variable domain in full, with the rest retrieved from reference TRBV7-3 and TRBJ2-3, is GAGVSQTPSNKVTEKGKYVELRCDPISGHTALYWYRQSLGQGPEFLIYFQGTGAADDSGLPNDRFFAVRPEGSVSTLKIQRTERGDSAVYLCASSLPTMGADTQYFGPGTRLTVL.

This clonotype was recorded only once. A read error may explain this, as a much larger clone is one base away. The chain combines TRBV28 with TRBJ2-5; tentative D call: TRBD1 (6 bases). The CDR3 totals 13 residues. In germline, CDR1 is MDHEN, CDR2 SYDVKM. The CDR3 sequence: CGSRPGVQETQYF. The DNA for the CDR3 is TGTGGCAGCAGACCAGGGGTCCAAGAGACCCAGTACTTC.

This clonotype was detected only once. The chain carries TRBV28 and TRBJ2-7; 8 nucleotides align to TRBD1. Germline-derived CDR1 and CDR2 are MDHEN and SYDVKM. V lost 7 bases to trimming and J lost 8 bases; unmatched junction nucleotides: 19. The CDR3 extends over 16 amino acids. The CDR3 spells CASMLGSGQGILKQYF. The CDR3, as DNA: TGTGCCAGCATGTTGGGCAGCGGACAGGGAATTTTAAAGCAGTACTTC.

The DNA of the CDR3 is TGCAGCGTTGCAGGGGGTAGCACTGAAGCTTTCTTT. Protein product: CSVAGGSTEAFF. This chain uses TRBV29-1 with TRBJ1-1, with 7 bases aligning to TRBD1. The CDR3 runs to 12 residues. Germline assignment: CDR1 SQVTM and CDR2 ANQGSEA. The V segment lost 4 bases and the J segment 4 bases; nucleotides outside the gene matches: 3.

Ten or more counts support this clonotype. The CDR3 sequence: CASSLGGAKNIQYF. In nucleotides, the CDR3 is TGTGCCAGCAGCCTCGGGGGAGCCAAAAACATTCAGTACTTC. J is TRBJ2-4 and V is TRBV3-1; TRBD2 is a possible D gene (6 bases). Germline V gene lookup returns CDR1 LGHDT and CDR2 YNNKEL (reference sequence). CDR3 length: 14 amino acids. V shed 4 bases and J shed 0 bases, with 7 bases lying between them.

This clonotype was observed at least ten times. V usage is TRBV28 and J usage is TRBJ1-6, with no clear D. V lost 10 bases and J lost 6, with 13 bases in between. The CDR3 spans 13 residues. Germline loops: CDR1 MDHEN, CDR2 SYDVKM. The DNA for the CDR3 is TGTGCCACCAGGAGACAAGTTAATTCACCCCTCCACTTT. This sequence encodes CATRRQVNSPLHF. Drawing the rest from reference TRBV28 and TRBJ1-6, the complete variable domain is DVKVTQSSRYLVKRTGEKVFLECVQDMDHENMFWYRQDPGLGLRLIYFSYDVKMKEKGDIPEGYSVSREKKERFSLILESASTNQTSMYLCATRRQVNSPLHFGNGTRLTVT.

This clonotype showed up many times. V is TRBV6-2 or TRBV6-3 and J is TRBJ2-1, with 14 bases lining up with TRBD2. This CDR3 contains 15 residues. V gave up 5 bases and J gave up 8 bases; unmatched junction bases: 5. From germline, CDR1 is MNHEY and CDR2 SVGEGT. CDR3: CASSRLAGGIDEQFF. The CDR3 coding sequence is TGTGCCAGCAGTCGACTAGCGGGGGGGATCGATGAGCAGTTCTTC.